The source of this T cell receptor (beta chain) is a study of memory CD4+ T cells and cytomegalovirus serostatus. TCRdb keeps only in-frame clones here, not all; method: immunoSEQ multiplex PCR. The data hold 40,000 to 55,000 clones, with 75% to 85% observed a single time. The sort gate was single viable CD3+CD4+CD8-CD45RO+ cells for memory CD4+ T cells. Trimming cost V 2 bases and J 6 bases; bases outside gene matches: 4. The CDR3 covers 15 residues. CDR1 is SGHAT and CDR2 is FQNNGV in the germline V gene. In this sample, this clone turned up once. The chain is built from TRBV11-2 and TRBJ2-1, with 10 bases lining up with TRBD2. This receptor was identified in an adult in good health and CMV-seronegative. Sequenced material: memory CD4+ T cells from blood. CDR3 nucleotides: TGTGCCAGCAGCTTAACAGCGGGAGGGGGCAATGAGCAGTTCTTC. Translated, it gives CASSLTAGGGNEQFF.